This T cell receptor beta chain was profiled in a study of OX40 agonist ivuxolimab in advanced cancers. About the study as a whole: Ivuxolimab was an agonistic, fully human IgG2 monoclonal antibody directed against OX40 (CD134), a costimulatory receptor. Intravenous ivuxolimab was administered to patients every 2 weeks at six dose levels: 0.01, 0.1, 0.3, 1.5, 3 and 10 mg/kg. Of the roughly 51 patients in dose escalation, 19 had hepatocellular carcinoma, some 15 had melanoma, 9 had renal cell carcinoma and 9 had head and neck cancer. In the dose-escalation cohort, approximately 83% of patients were male, and the mean age was around 60 years with a range of 23 to 79. Prior anti-PD-1, anti-PD-L1 or anti-CTLA-4 therapy was permitted, and approximately 42% of dose-escalation patients had received checkpoint inhibitors. Three dose-escalation patients achieved partial responses, one with hepatocellular carcinoma and two with cutaneous melanoma. Peripheral TCRbeta sequencing was intended to test whether TCR sequence diversity was altered and clonal T-cell expansion was caused by ivuxolimab. The paper covers the monotherapy dose-escalation part of the phase I ivuxolimab trial, which included N of about 50 patients. Overall results and qualifications from the work: After ivuxolimab, CD8+ T cells had more expanded clones than CD4+ T cells on average. In partial responders in the 0.1-3.0 mg/kg groups, normalized peripheral clonal expansion was found to be among the lowest, especially among CD8+ T cells. At doses from 0.1 to 3.0 mg/kg, clonal expansion was seen in both CD4+ and CD8+ blood T cells between baseline and week 6. Low levels of normalized T-cell clonal expansion were also seen in some patients who did not respond. Which antigens the clonally expanded peripheral T cells were specific for was not determined.

Patients with autoimmune disease history or receiving systemic immunosuppression were excluded from the trial. Peripheral blood for TCR sequencing was collected from all dose cohorts at baseline, on cycle 4 day 1, and on cycle 7 day 1. Samples came from an open-label, multicenter, first-in-human phase I dose-escalation trial of ivuxolimab. Adults with locally advanced or metastatic head and neck squamous cell, hepatocellular, melanoma or renal cell carcinoma were enrolled in the trial. Before TCR sequencing, CD4+ T cells and CD8+ T cells were sorted from peripheral blood as separate populations. A word on this clone: Its antigen is currently not known. Base-call qualities are not available, and no considerably larger clone is one nucleotide away.

Including cysteine and phenylalanine, the CDR3 has 18 amino acids. Kept here is only the CDR3 DNA, which spans 54 bases and is read in frame from base 1. CDR1 and CDR2 are drawn from the germline V gene (reference sequence): LNHDA, SQIVND. Unmatched junction bases come to 18, with V trimmed by 7 bases and J by 3 bases. Genomic DNA was extracted from sorted cells for sequencing of the TCRbeta CDR3 region. TCRbeta CDR3 regions were sequenced using the immunoSEQ Assay. What TCRdb holds here is the immuneACCESS table cut down to in-frame rearrangements. Part of the clones is not present; checked against another copy, under half of the missing clones reflect an unresolved V gene, and the others are unexplained. Recorded for this sample are more than 65,000 clones; about 91% of them occurred a single time. The biggest ten clones account for around 0.56% of the sample.

The sequenced sample was CD4+ or CD8+ T cells sorted from blood, obtained in a trial of the OX40 agonist ivuxolimab. The chain couples TRBV19 to TRBJ1-5; 7 bases in the middle match TRBD1. The clonotype comes from an adult with an advanced solid tumor such as melanoma, head and neck, liver or kidney cancer. The CDR3 protein sequence reads: CASMIYRGIKGDNQPQHF. The nucleotide sequence is TGTGCCAGTATGATTTACAGGGGCATTAAGGGGGACAATCAGCCCCAGCATTTT.